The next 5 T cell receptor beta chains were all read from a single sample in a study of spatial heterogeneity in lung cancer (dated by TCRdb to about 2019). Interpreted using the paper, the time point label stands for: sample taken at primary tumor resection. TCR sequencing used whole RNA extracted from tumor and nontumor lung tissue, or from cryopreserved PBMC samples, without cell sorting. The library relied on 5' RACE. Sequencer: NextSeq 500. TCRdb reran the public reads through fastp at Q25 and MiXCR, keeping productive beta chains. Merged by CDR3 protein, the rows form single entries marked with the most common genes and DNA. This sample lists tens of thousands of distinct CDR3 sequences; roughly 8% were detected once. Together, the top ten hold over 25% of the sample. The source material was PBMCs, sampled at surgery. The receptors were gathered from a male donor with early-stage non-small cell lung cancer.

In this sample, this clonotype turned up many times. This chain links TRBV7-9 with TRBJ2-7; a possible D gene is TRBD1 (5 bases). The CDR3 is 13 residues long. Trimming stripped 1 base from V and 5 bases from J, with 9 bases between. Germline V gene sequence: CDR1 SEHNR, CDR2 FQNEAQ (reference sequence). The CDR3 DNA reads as TGTGCCAGCAGCTTAGTTAGGGGCGACGAGCAGTACGTC. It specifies CASSLVRGDEQYV.

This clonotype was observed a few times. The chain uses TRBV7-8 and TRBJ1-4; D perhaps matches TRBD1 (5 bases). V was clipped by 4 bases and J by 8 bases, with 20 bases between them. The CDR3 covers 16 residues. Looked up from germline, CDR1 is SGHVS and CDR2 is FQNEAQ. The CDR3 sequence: CASSSNGDPRGEKLFF. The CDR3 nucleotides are TGTGCCAGCAGCTCAAATGGGGATCCCCGGGGGGAAAAACTGTTTTTT. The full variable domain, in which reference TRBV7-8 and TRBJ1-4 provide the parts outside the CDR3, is GAGVSQSPRYKVAKRGQDVALRCDPISGHVSLFWYQQALGQGPEFLTYFQNEAQLDKSGLPSDRFFAERPEGSVSTLKIQRTQQEDSAVYLCASSSNGDPRGEKLFFGSGTQLSVL.

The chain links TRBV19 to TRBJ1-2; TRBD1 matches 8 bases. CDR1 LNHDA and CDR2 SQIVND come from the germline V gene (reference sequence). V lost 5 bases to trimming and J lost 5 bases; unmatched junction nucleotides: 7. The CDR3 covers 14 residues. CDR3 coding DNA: TGTGCCAGTAGTGTAGGACAGGGCATGTATGGCTACACCTTC. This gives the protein CASSVGQGMYGYTF. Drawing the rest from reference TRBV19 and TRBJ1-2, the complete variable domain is DGGITQSPKYLFRKEGQNVTLSCEQNLNHDAMYWYRQDPGQGLRLIYYSQIVNDFQKGDIAEGYSVSREKKESFPLTVTSAQKNPTAFYLCASSVGQGMYGYTFGSGTRLTVV.

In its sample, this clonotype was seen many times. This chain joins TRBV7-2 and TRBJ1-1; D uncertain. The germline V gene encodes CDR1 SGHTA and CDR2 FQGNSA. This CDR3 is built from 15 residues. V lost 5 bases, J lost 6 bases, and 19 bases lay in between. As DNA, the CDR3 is TGTGCCAGCAGCATCCAAAGAGGTCGTTCCCCTGAAGCTTTCTTT. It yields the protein CASSIQRGRSPEAFF. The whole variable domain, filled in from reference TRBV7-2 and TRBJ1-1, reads GAGVSQSPSNKVTEKGKDVELRCDPISGHTALYWYRQSLGQGLEFLIYFQGNSAPDKSGLPSDRFSAERTGGSVSTLTIQRTQQEDSAVYLCASSIQRGRSPEAFFGQGTRLTVV.

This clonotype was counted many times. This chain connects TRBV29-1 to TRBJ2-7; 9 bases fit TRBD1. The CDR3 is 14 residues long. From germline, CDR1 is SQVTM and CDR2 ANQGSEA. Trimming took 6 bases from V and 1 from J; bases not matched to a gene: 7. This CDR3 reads CSVFDRGNSYEQYF. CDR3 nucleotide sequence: TGCAGCGTCTTCGACAGGGGGAATTCCTACGAGCAGTACTTC.